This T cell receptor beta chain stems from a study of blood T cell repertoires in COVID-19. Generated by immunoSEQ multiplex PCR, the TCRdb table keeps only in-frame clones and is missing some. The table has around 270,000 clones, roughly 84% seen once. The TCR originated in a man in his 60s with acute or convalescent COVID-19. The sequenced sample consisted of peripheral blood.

The CDR3 region has the DNA TGTGCCAGCAGCCAAGATGGGCCCCGAAATGAAAAACTGTTTTTT. Its translation is CASSQDGPRNEKLFF. This chain uses TRBV4-2 with TRBJ1-4; no clear D. CDR1 is LGHNA and CDR2 is YNFKEQ in the germline V gene. This CDR3 comprises 15 residues. The V gene lost 0 bases and the J gene lost 5 bases, with 10 bases spanning the gap.